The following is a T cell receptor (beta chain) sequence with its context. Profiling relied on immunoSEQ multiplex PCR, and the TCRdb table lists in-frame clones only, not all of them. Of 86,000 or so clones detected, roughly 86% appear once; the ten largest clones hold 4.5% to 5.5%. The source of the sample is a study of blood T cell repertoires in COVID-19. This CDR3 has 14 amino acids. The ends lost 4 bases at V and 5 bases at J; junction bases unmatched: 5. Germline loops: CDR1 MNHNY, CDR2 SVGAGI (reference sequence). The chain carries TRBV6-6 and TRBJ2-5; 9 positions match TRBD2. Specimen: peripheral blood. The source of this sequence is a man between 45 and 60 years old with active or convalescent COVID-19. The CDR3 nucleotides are TGTGCCAGCAGTTCCAGCGGGGGGACGGAGACCCAGTACTTC. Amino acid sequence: CASSSSGGTETQYF.